These T cell receptor beta chains were read from a single sample in a study of blood T cell repertoires in COVID-19. The assay was immunoSEQ multiplex PCR, and TCRdb's table has in-frame clones only and misses some. The table records 100,000 to 150,000 clones, 80% to 90% of them present only once. The sequenced sample was peripheral blood. These receptors were taken from a woman aged 55-69 years with acute or convalescent COVID-19. Each CDR3 is given with its conserved first and last residue. Each record gives: D gene, CDR3 length, V gene, J gene, clone size, CDR3 DNA, CDR3 protein. A D gene is named only where the DNA matches it firmly. Clone sizes are given selectively: once, few, many, or a class where the clone is expanded.

d_call: .; cdr3_length: 15; v_call: TRBV24-1; j_call: TRBJ1-5; clone_size: .; cdr3_nt: TGTGCCACCAGTGTCAACGGAGGGGTGCATCAGCCCCAGCATTTT; cdr3_aa: CATSVNGGVHQPQHF
d_call: .; cdr3_length: 14; v_call: TRBV2; j_call: TRBJ2-1; clone_size: .; cdr3_nt: TGTGCCAGCACCATCGAACGGGTGTACAATGAGCAGTTCTTC; cdr3_aa: CASTIERVYNEQFF
d_call: .; cdr3_length: 11; v_call: TRBV6-1; j_call: TRBJ1-5; clone_size: .; cdr3_nt: TGTGCCAGCAGTGACCCGAGGATCCAGCATTTT; cdr3_aa: CASSDPRIQHF
d_call: .; cdr3_length: 13; v_call: TRBV27; j_call: TRBJ1-1; clone_size: .; cdr3_nt: TGTGCCAGCAGTACTATTGGAGGGCCCGAAGCTTTCTTT; cdr3_aa: CASSTIGGPEAFF
d_call: TRBD1; cdr3_length: 14; v_call: TRBV28; j_call: TRBJ1-2; clone_size: .; cdr3_nt: TGTGCCATCCAGTCGGGACAGGAGAACTATGGCTACACCTTC; cdr3_aa: CAIQSGQENYGYTF
d_call: .; cdr3_length: 16; v_call: TRBV30; j_call: TRBJ1-2; clone_size: .; cdr3_nt: TGTGCCTGTTTCAGGGGAGTAACTTCATCTAACTATGGCTACACCTTC; cdr3_aa: CACFRGVTSSNYGYTF
d_call: TRBD1; cdr3_length: 14; v_call: TRBV19; j_call: TRBJ2-2; clone_size: .; cdr3_nt: TGTGCCAGTTCACCCCAGGGGGTCGGCGGGGAGCTGTTTTTT; cdr3_aa: CASSPQGVGGELFF
d_call: TRBD2; cdr3_length: 18; v_call: TRBV30; j_call: TRBJ2-1; clone_size: .; cdr3_nt: TGTGCCCATAGCCGACTAGCGGGAGGGCGGAGCTCCTACAATGAGCAGTTCTTC; cdr3_aa: CAHSRLAGGRSSYNEQFF
d_call: TRBD2; cdr3_length: 14; v_call: TRBV6-6; j_call: TRBJ2-7; clone_size: .; cdr3_nt: TGTGCCAGCAGTTACTCGAACGGGGGGTCATCCTTGTACTTC; cdr3_aa: CASSYSNGGSSLYF
d_call: .; cdr3_length: 15; v_call: TRBV25-1; j_call: TRBJ1-6; clone_size: .; cdr3_nt: TGTGCCAGCAGTGAATTTCAGGGAGGGAATTCACCCCTCCACTTT; cdr3_aa: CASSEFQGGNSPLHF
d_call: TRBD1; cdr3_length: 15; v_call: TRBV19; j_call: TRBJ2-2; clone_size: .; cdr3_nt: TGTGCCAGTAGTCTTAGGACAGGCGCCACCGGGGAGCTGTTTTTT; cdr3_aa: CASSLRTGATGELFF
d_call: .; cdr3_length: 13; v_call: TRBV3-1/TRBV3-2; j_call: TRBJ2-7; clone_size: .; cdr3_nt: TGTGCCAGCAGCCAAACAGGGATCTACGAGCAGTACTTC; cdr3_aa: CASSQTGIYEQYF
d_call: .; cdr3_length: 14; v_call: TRBV19; j_call: TRBJ2-2; clone_size: few; cdr3_nt: TGTGCCAGTAGCACCCGACAGTACACCGGGGAGCTGTTTTTT; cdr3_aa: CASSTRQYTGELFF
d_call: .; cdr3_length: 16; v_call: TRBV13; j_call: TRBJ2-7; clone_size: .; cdr3_nt: TGTGCCAGCAGCTTAGAACGAGGACAGCAGCCCTACGAGCAGTACTTC; cdr3_aa: CASSLERGQQPYEQYF
d_call: .; cdr3_length: 12; v_call: TRBV3-1/TRBV3-2; j_call: TRBJ2-1; clone_size: .; cdr3_nt: TGTGCCAGCAGCCAAGTAGGCGGGAAGTCGTTCTTC; cdr3_aa: CASSQVGGKSFF
d_call: TRBD2; cdr3_length: 15; v_call: TRBV5-1; j_call: TRBJ2-1; clone_size: .; cdr3_nt: TGCGCCAGCAGCATCGGGACTAGCGGCTACAATGAGCAGTTCTTC; cdr3_aa: CASSIGTSGYNEQFF
d_call: .; cdr3_length: 12; v_call: TRBV2; j_call: TRBJ2-7; clone_size: .; cdr3_nt: TGTGCCAGCAGTAGCCTGGCCTACGAGCAGTACTTC; cdr3_aa: CASSSLAYEQYF
d_call: .; cdr3_length: 13; v_call: TRBV12-3/TRBV12-4; j_call: TRBJ1-2; clone_size: .; cdr3_nt: TGTGCCAGCAGTTTAGGATTGGCCTATGGCTACACCTTC; cdr3_aa: CASSLGLAYGYTF
d_call: .; cdr3_length: 17; v_call: TRBV24-1; j_call: TRBJ1-2; clone_size: .; cdr3_nt: TGTGCCACCAGTGACTCACCTCTTGATCAGGGCATCTATGGCTACACCTTC; cdr3_aa: CATSDSPLDQGIYGYTF
d_call: .; cdr3_length: 14; v_call: TRBV30; j_call: TRBJ2-1; clone_size: .; cdr3_nt: TGTGCCTGGGTAAACACACCATCCTACAATGAGCAGTTCTTC; cdr3_aa: CAWVNTPSYNEQFF
d_call: TRBD2; cdr3_length: 16; v_call: TRBV7-9; j_call: TRBJ2-5; clone_size: .; cdr3_nt: TGTGCCAGCAGCCCGTTGCAAGCGGGAGGGGGGGAGACCCAGTACTTC; cdr3_aa: CASSPLQAGGGETQYF
d_call: TRBD1; cdr3_length: 16; v_call: TRBV3-1/TRBV3-2; j_call: TRBJ1-4; clone_size: .; cdr3_nt: TGTGCCAGCAGCCTAGGGGACAGGGCAACTAATGAAAAACTGTTTTTT; cdr3_aa: CASSLGDRATNEKLFF
d_call: .; cdr3_length: 13; v_call: TRBV10-2; j_call: TRBJ2-3; clone_size: .; cdr3_nt: TGCGCCAGCTGTAGAGTGGGCACAGATACGCAGTATTTT; cdr3_aa: CASCRVGTDTQYF
d_call: .; cdr3_length: 13; v_call: TRBV20-1; j_call: TRBJ2-3; clone_size: .; cdr3_nt: TGCAGTGCTAGTACGGGGTTCACAGATACGCAGTATTTT; cdr3_aa: CSASTGFTDTQYF
d_call: .; cdr3_length: 16; v_call: TRBV3-1/TRBV3-2; j_call: TRBJ2-2; clone_size: .; cdr3_nt: TGTGCCAGCAGCCAATGGTCCGCAGTTTCGACCGGGGAGCTGTTTTTT; cdr3_aa: CASSQWSAVSTGELFF
d_call: TRBD2; cdr3_length: 15; v_call: TRBV24-1; j_call: TRBJ2-3; clone_size: .; cdr3_nt: TGTGCCACCAGTGATAACGGACTAGCGGGTGATACGCAGTATTTT; cdr3_aa: CATSDNGLAGDTQYF
d_call: .; cdr3_length: 15; v_call: TRBV27; j_call: TRBJ1-3; clone_size: .; cdr3_nt: TGTGCCAGCAGTTCCTTAGGGGTAGATGGAAACACCATATATTTT; cdr3_aa: CASSSLGVDGNTIYF
d_call: .; cdr3_length: 13; v_call: TRBV5-1; j_call: TRBJ1-2; clone_size: .; cdr3_nt: TGCGCCAGCAGCATCGACCCGGGCTATGGCTACACCTTC; cdr3_aa: CASSIDPGYGYTF
d_call: TRBD1; cdr3_length: 15; v_call: TRBV5-5; j_call: TRBJ2-2; clone_size: .; cdr3_nt: TGTGCCAGCAGCTTGGTCCAGGGGGTGGTCGGGGAGCTGTTTTTT; cdr3_aa: CASSLVQGVVGELFF
d_call: TRBD1; cdr3_length: 15; v_call: TRBV24-1; j_call: TRBJ1-2; clone_size: few; cdr3_nt: TGTGCCACCAGTGACTCCGGACAGGGCATCTATGGCTACACCTTC; cdr3_aa: CATSDSGQGIYGYTF
d_call: .; cdr3_length: 15; v_call: TRBV2; j_call: TRBJ2-1; clone_size: .; cdr3_nt: TGTGCCAGCAGTGAATTGGAGGGTAGTACCAATGAGCAGTTCTTC; cdr3_aa: CASSELEGSTNEQFF
d_call: .; cdr3_length: 15; v_call: TRBV6-5; j_call: TRBJ1-2; clone_size: few; cdr3_nt: TGTGCCAGCGGCCCTACGGCGAGACTATACTATGGCTACACCTTC; cdr3_aa: CASGPTARLYYGYTF
d_call: TRBD2; cdr3_length: 16; v_call: TRBV28; j_call: TRBJ2-1; clone_size: .; cdr3_nt: TGTGCCAGCAGTTTACCTCTAGCGGGGGCCTACAATGAGCAGTTCTTC; cdr3_aa: CASSLPLAGAYNEQFF
d_call: .; cdr3_length: 16; v_call: TRBV7-3; j_call: TRBJ2-1; clone_size: .; cdr3_nt: TGTGCCAGCAGCCCCCAGGCGCTTAACGTGTACAATGAGCAGTTCTTC; cdr3_aa: CASSPQALNVYNEQFF
d_call: .; cdr3_length: 15; v_call: TRBV7-9; j_call: TRBJ2-7; clone_size: .; cdr3_nt: TGTGCCAGCAGCTTAGTCGTAGGACAGCTCTACGAGCAGTACTTC; cdr3_aa: CASSLVVGQLYEQYF
d_call: .; cdr3_length: 16; v_call: TRBV28; j_call: TRBJ1-5; clone_size: .; cdr3_nt: TGTGCCAGCAGCACCCTAAGGGGGGGTTACAATCAGCCCCAGCATTTT; cdr3_aa: CASSTLRGGYNQPQHF
d_call: TRBD1; cdr3_length: 14; v_call: TRBV27; j_call: TRBJ1-1; clone_size: .; cdr3_nt: TGTGCCAGCAGCCTGGACAGGACGAACACTGAAGCTTTCTTT; cdr3_aa: CASSLDRTNTEAFF
d_call: .; cdr3_length: 14; v_call: TRBV18; j_call: TRBJ1-3; clone_size: .; cdr3_nt: TGTGCCAGCTCACGAGAGGTCTCTGGAAACACCATATATTTT; cdr3_aa: CASSREVSGNTIYF
d_call: .; cdr3_length: 13; v_call: TRBV27; j_call: TRBJ2-2; clone_size: .; cdr3_nt: TGTGCCAGCAGCAGTTCGGGTCCCGGGGAGCTGTTTTTT; cdr3_aa: CASSSSGPGELFF